Each of the 26 T cell receptor beta chains below was sequenced from the same sample in a study of beta chain features in type 1 diabetes. The entirety of the isolated RNA underwent reverse transcription, so expressed TCRB transcripts were sequenced. The table came from immunoSEQ multiplex PCR; TCRdb's copy has only in-frame clones and leaves some out. The table records approximately 340,000 clones, about 14% of them present only once. Sequencing used naive CD4+ T cells from blood. Source of these receptors: a woman aged 18-35 years in good health.

The chain is built from TRBV4-2 and TRBJ2-5, with D possibly being TRBD2 (5 bases). The V gene's germline CDR1 is LGHNA and CDR2 YNFKEQ. The CDR3 is 16 residues long. The ends were cut back, 3 bases at V and 5 bases at J, with 19 bases in the middle. This CDR3 reads CASSQHLNGVGETQYF. CDR3 nucleotide sequence: TGTGCCAGCAGCCAGCACCTAAACGGGGTTGGGGAGACCCAGTACTTC.

This clone has a handful of counts. The genes are TRBV7-9 and TRBJ2-5; TRBD2 matches 9 bases. The junction had 8 bases not matched to a gene; V was cut back by 4 bases and J by 5 bases. CDR3 length: 15 residues. Germline-derived CDR1 and CDR2 are SEHNR and FQNEAQ (reference sequence). The CDR3 is CASSSSSGRWETQYF. CDR3 DNA: TGTGCCAGCAGCTCGTCCAGCGGGAGGTGGGAGACCCAGTACTTC.

This chain links TRBV28 with TRBJ2-1; 8 nucleotides match TRBD2. The CDR3 has 14 residues. The germline V gene encodes CDR1 MDHEN and CDR2 SYDVKM. V trimming: 6 bases; J trimming: 2 bases; junction bases outside the gene matches: 3. The CDR3 nucleotides read TGTGCCAGCAGACCGGGACTAGCCTACAATGAGCAGTTCTTC. It specifies CASRPGLAYNEQFF.

This clone was picked up a small number of times. This sample also contains other DNA sequences that code for the same CDR3. J is TRBJ2-3 and V is TRBV7-2; 9 bases map to TRBD2. V lost 1 base, J lost 4 bases, and 0 bases stayed unmatched. The CDR3 consists of 14 residues. CDR1 and CDR2 from the germline V gene are SGHTA and FQGNSA. CDR3 DNA: TGTGCCAGCAGCTTAGTAGCGGGAGCAGATACGCAGTATTTT. This gives the protein CASSLVAGADTQYF.

CDR3 in amino acids: CASSLASGYNEQFF. DNA of the CDR3: TGTGCCAGCAGCTTGGCTAGCGGGTACAATGAGCAGTTCTTC. J is TRBJ2-1 and V is TRBV7-2; the match to TRBD2 covers 8 bases. With V trimmed by 3 bases and J by 4 bases, 2 bases remained unmatched. Germline loops: CDR1 SGHTA, CDR2 FQGNSA. The length of the CDR3 is 14 residues.

The V call is TRBV27, the J call TRBJ2-5; TRBD1 matches 7 bases. The CDR3 extends over 13 amino acids. Germline-derived CDR1 and CDR2 are MNHEY and SMNVEV (reference sequence). V was clipped by 5 bases and J by 9 bases; unmatched bases: 9. This chain's CDR3 is CASSPQGYRAQYF. CDR3 sequence (DNA): TGTGCCAGCAGTCCACAGGGGTATCGGGCCCAGTACTTC.

There are a few counts of this clone. This chain links TRBV29-1 with TRBJ2-7, with 10 bases matching TRBD2. The V gene end was trimmed by 8 bases and the J gene end by 5 bases; junction bases not matched to a gene: 15. The CDR3 runs 15 residues. The germline V gene encodes CDR1 SQVTM and CDR2 ANQGSEA. CDR3 nucleotide sequence: TGCAGCACATCCGGGACTAGCGTAGGGTTCGACGAGCAGTACTTC. Protein product: CSTSGTSVGFDEQYF.

V is TRBV19 and J is TRBJ2-5, with D unresolved. The length of the CDR3 is 14 residues. CDR1 and CDR2 from the germline V gene are LNHDA and SQIVND (reference sequence). Trimming pared 3 bases from V and 5 bases from J, leaving 13 bases between. In DNA form, the CDR3 reads TGTGCCAGTAGTATTGTCCCGGCCAGGGAGACCCAGTACTTC. Amino acids: CASSIVPARETQYF. The full variable domain, completed using reference TRBV19 and TRBJ2-5, is DGGITQSPKYLFRKEGQNVTLSCEQNLNHDAMYWYRQDPGQGLRLIYYSQIVNDFQKGDIAEGYSVSREKKESFPLTVTSAQKNPTAFYLCASSIVPARETQYFGPGTRLLVL.

The rearrangement uses TRBV25-1 and TRBJ2-1; TRBD1 aligns across 11 bases. Germline V gene sequence: CDR1 MGHDK, CDR2 SYGVNS. The CDR3 runs 15 residues. V shed 0 bases and J 6 bases; nucleotides not matched to a gene: 1. CDR3 nucleotide sequence: TGTGCCAGCAGTGAATATGGGACAGGGGGCAATGAGCAGTTCTTC. This encodes CASSEYGTGGNEQFF.

The J gene is TRBJ1-1, the V gene TRBV2; the D gene is possibly TRBD1 (5 bases). The CDR3 is made up of 13 amino acids. In germline, CDR1 is SNHLY, CDR2 FYNNEI. V shed 10 bases and J shed 4 bases, with 16 bases lying between them. The CDR3 DNA sequence: TGTGCCACCGTTGGGGGGATAGGCACTGAAGCTTTCTTT. The encoded protein is CATVGGIGTEAFF.

CDR3 DNA sequence: TGCGCCAGCAGCTTGTTGGGAGAGGCAGATACGCAGTATTTT. As protein: CASSLLGEADTQYF. The V and J genes are TRBV5-1 and TRBJ2-3, with D maybe TRBD2 (5 bases). Germline lookup yields CDR1 SGHRS and CDR2 YFSETQ. This CDR3 region has 14 residues. V was clipped by 1 base and J by 4 bases, with 10 bases between them.

This clone was counted between two and nine times. The V and J genes are TRBV19 and TRBJ1-2; a weak D match, TRBD1 (6 bases). The germline gives CDR1 LNHDA, CDR2 SQIVND (reference sequence). The CDR3 is 12 amino acids. Deletions cut 6 bases from V and 8 bases from J, with 13 bases between. This CDR3 is CASRGGDRGYTF. The CDR3 DNA is TGTGCCAGTAGAGGGGGAGATCGCGGCTACACCTTC.

As for this clone: One junction end does not reproduce the germline sequence, and a read error may be involved. The chain couples TRBV19 to TRBJ2-3, with 11 bases fitting TRBD2. The CDR3 totals 18 residues. Looked up from germline, CDR1 is LNHDA and CDR2 is SQIVND (reference sequence). The CDR3 region has the DNA TGTGCCAGTAGGATAGGACTAGCGGGTTCCCCCTTCACAGATACGCAGTATTTT. Translation gives CASRIGLAGSPFTDTQYF.

The CDR3 DNA follows: TGTGCCAGCAGCGGCAGGATAGCGGGAAATGAGCAGTTCTTC. This encodes CASSGRIAGNEQFF. This chain uses TRBV9 with TRBJ2-1; 8 bases fit TRBD2. This CDR3 contains 14 residues. J gave up 7 bases and V 3 bases, and 6 bases lay outside the gene matches. Germline lookup yields CDR1 SGDLS and CDR2 YYNGEE.

This chain joins TRBV6-4 and TRBJ2-1, with 9 bases fitting TRBD2. The V segment lost 7 bases and the J segment 13 bases; nucleotides outside the gene matches: 2. The V gene's germline CDR1 is MRHNA and CDR2 SNTAGT. The CDR3 is 10 residues long. DNA for the CDR3: TGTGCCAGCACAGCGGGGGGCCAGTTCTTC. Translating gives CASTAGGQFF.

This clone was seen only a few times. V and J are TRBV5-1 and TRBJ2-1, with 13 bases identical to TRBD2. This CDR3 contains 16 residues. Per germline, CDR1 SGHRS and CDR2 YFSETQ. With V trimmed by 5 bases and J by 7 bases, 9 bases remained unmatched. The CDR3 loop reads CASRGRGTSGTNEQFF. Written as DNA, the CDR3 is TGCGCCAGCAGAGGCCGGGGGACTAGCGGGACGAATGAGCAGTTCTTC. The whole variable domain, filled in from reference TRBV5-1 and TRBJ2-1, reads KAGVTQTPRYLIKTRGQQVTLSCSPISGHRSVSWYQQTPGQGLQFLFEYFSETQRNKGNFPGRFSGRQFSNSRSEMNVSTLELGDSALYLCASRGRGTSGTNEQFFGPGTRLTVL.

The chain combines TRBV29-1 with TRBJ2-1; D could derive from TRBD1 or TRBD2 (10 bases each). Germline V gene data show CDR1 as SQVTM and CDR2 as ANQGSEA. The CDR3 spans 16 residues. The germline V and J ends were trimmed by 6 bases and 8 bases, with 26 bases remaining between them. The CDR3 loop reads CSVARTGGAGGDEQFF. CDR3 coding DNA: TGCAGCGTAGCCCGGACAGGGGGAGCGGGAGGGGATGAGCAGTTCTTC.

This clone has more than one count but fewer than ten. The chain uses TRBV19 and TRBJ2-5; D possibly corresponds to TRBD2 (5 bases). CDR3 length: 13 residues. The V end was cut by 6 bases, the J end by 5 bases, with 13 bases between. Germline V CDR1 and CDR2: LNHDA, SQIVND (reference sequence). CDR3 nucleotide sequence: TGTGCCAGTAGCCCGACTCCGGGGGAGACCCAGTACTTC. It specifies CASSPTPGETQYF.

The rearrangement joins TRBV9 to TRBJ1-2, with TRBD1 matching 7 bases. Trimming removed 0 bases from V and 4 bases from J; junction bases left unmatched: 6. The CDR3 sequence is 15 residues long. Germline CDR1 SGDLS, CDR2 YYNGEE. The CDR3 here is CASSVVQGGSYGYTF. CDR3 coding DNA: TGTGCCAGCAGCGTAGTGCAGGGGGGAAGCTATGGCTACACCTTC.

This chain connects TRBV28 to TRBJ2-7; TRBD2 matches at 8 bases. The trim removed 5 bases at V and 6 bases at J, leaving 9 bases unmatched. The length of the CDR3 is 14 residues. CDR1 MDHEN and CDR2 SYDVKM come from the germline V gene. The CDR3 DNA reads as TGTGCCAGCAGTAGACCCGGGACTAGAAGCGAGCAGTACTTC. It translates to CASSRPGTRSEQYF.

This clone was found a few times. This chain links TRBV9 with TRBJ2-5, with 8 bases identical to TRBD2. V lost 2 bases to trimming and J lost 5 bases; unmatched junction nucleotides: 2. The CDR3 is 13 amino acids. Germline V gene data show CDR1 as SGDLS and CDR2 as YYNGEE. CDR3 sequence: CASSVRGAETQYF. In nucleotides, the CDR3 is TGTGCCAGCAGCGTGCGGGGGGCTGAGACCCAGTACTTC.

This clone occurred a few times. The rearrangement links TRBV30 to TRBJ2-7; TRBD2 matches 8 bases. The trim removed 6 bases at V and 5 bases at J, leaving 9 bases unmatched. Germline V gene data show CDR1 as GTSNPN and CDR2 as SVGIG (reference sequence). CDR3 size: 13 residues. As DNA, the CDR3 is TGTGCCTGTACAAGCGGGAGTCATGACGAGCAGTACTTC. Translation gives CACTSGSHDEQYF.

This clone has just a few counts. This chain links TRBV28 with TRBJ1-1; no clear D. The CDR3 covers 12 residues. Trimming removed 2 bases from V and 7 bases from J, with 8 bases in between. Germline V lookup: CDR1 MDHEN, CDR2 SYDVKM. The CDR3 coding sequence is TGTGCCAGCAGTTTACTAAGAAGTGAAGCTTTCTTT. It translates to CASSLLRSEAFF.

V and J are TRBV11-3 and TRBJ2-1; 10 bases are a match to TRBD2. The germline CDR1 and CDR2 sequences are SGHNT and YENEEA. The V segment lost 5 bases and the J segment 6 bases; nucleotides outside the gene matches: 4. This CDR3 contains 14 residues. The DNA for the CDR3 is TGTGCCAGCAGCCCCGGGACTAGCGCCAATGAGCAGTTCTTC. It specifies CASSPGTSANEQFF.

To note about this clone: Other nucleotide sequences in the sample specify the same CDR3. The V and J genes are TRBV18 and TRBJ2-3, with 9 bases lining up with TRBD2. V lost 1 base, J lost 2 bases, and 1 base stayed unmatched. Germline CDR1 is KGHSH and CDR2 is LQKENI. CDR3 length: 15 residues. The CDR3 sequence: CASSPLAGVTDTQYF. CDR3 in DNA: TGTGCCAGCTCACCACTAGCGGGAGTCACAGATACGCAGTATTTT.

V and J are TRBV4-1 and TRBJ1-2; no firm D call. The CDR3 is 18 residues long. V shed 2 bases and J shed 7 bases, with 26 bases lying between them. CDR1 is MGHRA and CDR2 is YSYEKL in the germline V gene. In DNA form, the CDR3 reads TGCGCCAGCAGCCAACCTCTCGGGAGGACGTGGGTGGAGCGTGGCTACACCTTC. As protein: CASSQPLGRTWVERGYTF.